The clone carrying this T cell receptor (beta chain) was observed a few times. This CDR3 contains 14 residues. Germline CDR1 SGHNT, CDR2 YYREEE (reference sequence). V gave up 6 bases and J gave up 4 bases, with 14 bases separating them. TCRdb's copy holds only in-frame clones and misses some; the assay was immunoSEQ multiplex PCR. Of some 240,000 clones listed, about 79% are singletons. The source of the sample is a study of blood T cell repertoires in COVID-19. The chain recombines TRBV5-4 with TRBJ2-1, with a possible D match to TRBD1 (5 bases). The sequenced sample was peripheral blood. This sequence was found in a woman of 80 years or more with acute or convalescent COVID-19. The CDR3 sequence: CASKLGPSYNEQFF. DNA of the CDR3: TGTGCCAGCAAGTTGGGGCCGTCTTACAATGAGCAGTTCTTC.